This TCR beta chain was profiled in a study of shared clonotypes between healthy human individuals. Regarding the study as a whole: Non-shared clonotypes had lower generation probabilities than those shared by all four donors.

Authors' processing steps: For the immunoSEQ data, sequences were junction-only without quality scores, so filtering differed. TCRdb keeps only in-frame clones here, not all; method: immunoSEQ multiplex PCR. V, J and clone size derive from that table, while D and trimming were established from the DNA sequence. The data contain millions of clones, approximately 94% of them seen just once; the ten biggest clones take up roughly 1.8%. The naive CD8 subset, CD45RO-negative cells positively selected for CCR7, excluded terminally differentiated effector memory CD45RA+ cells. Donors comprised healthy HIV-negative adults lacking recent acute infections or vaccinations. Regarding this clone: Its antigen is as yet unknown.

This CDR3 comprises 14 residues. Germline CDR1 is MNHNY and CDR2 is SVGAGI (reference sequence). Trimming stripped 2 bases from V and 4 bases from J, with 11 bases between. The sequence was collected from a man between 18 and 29 years old in good health. Some clones in this sample may be carry-over from other donors' samples. V usage is TRBV6-6 and J usage is TRBJ1-2, with D uncertain. Sequenced material: naive CD8+ T cells from PBMCs. CDR3 sequence (DNA): TGTGCCAGCAGTTACGGGTCCAGGACCTATGGCTACACCTTC. Its protein is CASSYGSRTYGYTF.